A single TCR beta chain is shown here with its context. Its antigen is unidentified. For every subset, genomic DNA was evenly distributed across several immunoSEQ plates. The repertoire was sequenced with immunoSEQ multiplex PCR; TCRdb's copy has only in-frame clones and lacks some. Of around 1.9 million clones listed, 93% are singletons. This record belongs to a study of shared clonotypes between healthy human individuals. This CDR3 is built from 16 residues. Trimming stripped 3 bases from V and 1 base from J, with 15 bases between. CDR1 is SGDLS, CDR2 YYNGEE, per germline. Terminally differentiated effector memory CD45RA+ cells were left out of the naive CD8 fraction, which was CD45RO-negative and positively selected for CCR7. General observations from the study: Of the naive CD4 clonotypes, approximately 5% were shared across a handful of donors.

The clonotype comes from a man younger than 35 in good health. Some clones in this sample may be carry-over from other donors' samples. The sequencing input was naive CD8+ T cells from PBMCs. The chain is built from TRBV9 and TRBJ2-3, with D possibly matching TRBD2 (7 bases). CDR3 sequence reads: CASSEELGGGTDTQYF. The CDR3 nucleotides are TGTGCCAGCAGCGAAGAACTAGGGGGGGGCACAGATACGCAGTATTTT.